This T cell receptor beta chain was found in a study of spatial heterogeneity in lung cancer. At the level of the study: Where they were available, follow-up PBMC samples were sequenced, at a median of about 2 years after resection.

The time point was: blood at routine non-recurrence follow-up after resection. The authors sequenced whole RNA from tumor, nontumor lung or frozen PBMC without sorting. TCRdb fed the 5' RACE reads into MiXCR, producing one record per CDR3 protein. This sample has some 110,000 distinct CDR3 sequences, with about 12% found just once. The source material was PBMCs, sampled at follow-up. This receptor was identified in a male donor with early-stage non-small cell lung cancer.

In DNA form, the CDR3 reads TGTGCCAGCAGCTTGGGACAGGGGATATGTCAGCCCCAGCATTTT. Amino acid sequence: CASSLGQGICQPQHF. V usage is TRBV11-3 and J usage is TRBJ1-5; the match to TRBD1 covers 10 bases. The CDR3 runs to 15 residues. Trimming cost V 3 bases and J 6 bases; bases outside gene matches: 5. The germline CDR1 and CDR2 sequences are SGHNT and YENEEA.